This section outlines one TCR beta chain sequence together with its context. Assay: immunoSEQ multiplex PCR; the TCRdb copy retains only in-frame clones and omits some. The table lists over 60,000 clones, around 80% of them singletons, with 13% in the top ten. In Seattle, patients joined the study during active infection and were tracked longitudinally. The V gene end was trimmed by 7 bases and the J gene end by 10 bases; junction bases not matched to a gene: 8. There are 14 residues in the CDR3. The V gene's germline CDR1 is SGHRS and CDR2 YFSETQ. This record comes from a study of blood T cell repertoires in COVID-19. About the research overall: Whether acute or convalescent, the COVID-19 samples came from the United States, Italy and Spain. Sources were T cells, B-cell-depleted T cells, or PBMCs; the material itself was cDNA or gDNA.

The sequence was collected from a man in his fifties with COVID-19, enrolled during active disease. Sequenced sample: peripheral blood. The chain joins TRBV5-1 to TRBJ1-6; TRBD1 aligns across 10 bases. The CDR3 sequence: CASETGTGVSPLHF. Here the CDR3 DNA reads TGCGCCAGCGAAACCGGGACAGGGGTCTCACCCCTCCACTTT. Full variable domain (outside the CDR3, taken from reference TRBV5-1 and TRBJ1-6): KAGVTQTPRYLIKTRGQQVTLSCSPISGHRSVSWYQQTPGQGLQFLFEYFSETQRNKGNFPGRFSGRQFSNSRSEMNVSTLELGDSALYLCASETGTGVSPLHFGNGTRLTVT.